This is a list of T cell receptor beta chains from one sample in a study of CD8+CD57+ T cells in acquired aplastic anemia. TCRdb analysed the reads with MiXCR anew, one entry per CDR3 protein. The sample has 180,000 or so distinct CDR3 sequences, 40% to 55% seen once. The specimen sequenced was sorted CD4+, CD8+, or CD8+CD57+ T cells (not recorded which) from PBMCs. These TCRs come from a human donor in good health. Each CDR3 is given with its conserved first and last residue. A D gene is named only where the DNA matches it firmly. Size tells how often a clone was seen (once, few, many) or the class of an expanded clone, and some rows leave it out.

clone_size,v_call,d_call,j_call,cdr3_aa,cdr3_nt
many,TRBV6-5,.,TRBJ2-1,CASSYNSGPSNEQFF,TGTGCCAGCAGTTACAATAGCGGTCCGAGCAATGAGCAGTTCTTC
many,TRBV5-1,.,TRBJ2-5,CASSPSDNQETQYF,TGCGCCAGCAGCCCCTCCGACAACCAAGAGACCCAGTACTTC
many,TRBV7-2,TRBD1,TRBJ1-5,CASSQWTGPQWAQHF,TGTGCCAGCAGCCAATGGACAGGGCCCCAATGGGCCCAGCATTTT
.,TRBV11-1,TRBD2,TRBJ2-1,CASSLRLAGGPTEQFF,TGTGCCAGCAGCCTCCGACTAGCGGGGGGACCCACGGAGCAGTTCTTC
.,TRBV10-3,.,TRBJ2-4,CAISEVTGPGIQYF,TGTGCCATCAGTGAGGTGACTGGACCGGGGATTCAGTACTTC
many,TRBV18,.,TRBJ2-7,CASSPPGVAYEQYF,TGTGCCAGCTCACCACCTGGGGTAGCCTACGAGCAGTACTTC
.,TRBV10-3,.,TRBJ1-1,CATLPGQLTEAFF,TGTGCCACGCTACCCGGACAACTCACTGAAGCTTTCTTT
.,TRBV4-2,.,TRBJ2-1,CASSQEAKRARDSYNEQFF,TGTGCCAGCAGCCAAGAGGCCAAGCGGGCGCGCGATTCCTACAATGAGCAGTTCTTC
many,TRBV5-1,TRBD1,TRBJ1-1,CASSFPGGTEAFF,TGCGCCAGCAGCTTCCCAGGGGGCACTGAAGCTTTCTTT
few,TRBV7-9,TRBD1,TRBJ1-2,CASSLPGTGSYGYTF,TGTGCCAGCAGCTTACCCGGGACAGGGAGCTATGGCTACACCTTC
many,TRBV20-1,TRBD2,TRBJ2-1,CSARDGLAGYNEQFF,TGCAGTGCTAGAGATGGGCTAGCGGGATACAATGAGCAGTTCTTC
.,TRBV2,.,TRBJ2-7,CASSDAGFDEQYF,TGTGCCAGCAGTGATGCAGGGTTCGACGAGCAGTACTTC
.,TRBV10-3,.,TRBJ1-2,CAISDPPGVINYGYTF,TGTGCCATCAGTGACCCCCCAGGAGTGATAAACTATGGCTACACCTTC
.,TRBV29-1,.,TRBJ2-5,CSIYSQGFETQYF,TGCAGCATCTACTCACAGGGCTTCGAGACCCAGTACTTC
many,TRBV20-1,.,TRBJ1-6,CSAHRDLHNSPLHF,TGCAGTGCCCACCGGGACCTCCATAATTCACCCCTCCACTTT
once,TRBV7-2,.,TRBJ1-3,CASSSGRNTIYF,TGTGCCAGCAGCTCGGGGAGAAACACCATATATTTT
.,TRBV19,TRBD1,TRBJ2-5,CASSAPDRGVETQYF,TGTGCCAGTAGTGCGCCGGACAGGGGAGTCGAGACCCAGTACTTC
few,TRBV25-1,TRBD1,TRBJ1-1,CASSGDRGTNTEAFF,TGTGCCAGCAGTGGGGACAGGGGGACGAACACTGAAGCTTTCTTT
many,TRBV5-8,.,TRBJ2-7,CASRHGQSQQYF,TGTGCCAGCAGACACGGACAGTCTCAGCAGTACTTC
many,TRBV15,.,TRBJ2-2,CATSRDRSQKANTGELFF,TGTGCCACCAGCAGAGATAGGTCTCAGAAAGCGAACACCGGGGAGCTGTTTTTT
.,TRBV29-1,TRBD1,TRBJ1-2,CSVGQGASNYGYTF,TGCAGCGTAGGACAGGGGGCATCTAACTATGGCTACACCTTC
once,TRBV19,TRBD2,TRBJ2-3,CASSSDRLAGESTDTQYF,TGTGCCAGTAGTTCGGACAGACTAGCGGGGGAGAGCACAGATACGCAGTATTTT
many,TRBV2,.,TRBJ2-3,CASSDGTLPTDTQYF,TGTGCCAGCAGTGATGGGACCCTCCCCACAGATACGCAGTATTTT
once,TRBV6-1,TRBD2,TRBJ2-7,CASRGLAFSYEQYF,TGTGCCAGCAGGGGACTAGCCTTTTCCTACGAGCAGTACTTC
.,TRBV29-1,TRBD2,TRBJ2-3,CSVALAGSTDTQYF,TGCAGCGTTGCACTAGCGGGGAGCACAGATACGCAGTATTTT
many,TRBV5-4,.,TRBJ2-5,CASSLVTSKETQYF,TGTGCCAGCAGCTTGGTTACGTCTAAAGAGACCCAGTACTTC
few,TRBV5-4,.,TRBJ2-1,CASSLVSGSGNNEQFF,TGTGCCAGCAGCTTGGTTTCTGGTTCGGGCAACAATGAGCAGTTCTTC
.,TRBV25-1,TRBD2,TRBJ2-1,CASSAPGLAGGNEQFF,TGTGCCAGCAGTGCCCCGGGACTAGCGGGGGGGAATGAGCAGTTCTTC
.,TRBV6-5,TRBD1,TRBJ1-3,CASRYRGRYERNTIYF,TGTGCCAGCAGATACAGGGGGCGGTATGAGAGGAACACCATATATTTT
once,TRBV7-8,.,TRBJ2-7,CASSGLTLSYEQYF,TGTGCCAGCAGCGGACTAACACTCTCCTACGAGCAGTACTTC
many,TRBV7-2,.,TRBJ2-5,CASSLGLAWETQYF,TGTGCCAGCAGCTTAGGGCTAGCCTGGGAGACCCAGTACTTC
few,TRBV15,.,TRBJ2-5,CATSTAQGIQETQYF,TGTGCCACCAGCACCGCCCAGGGGATCCAAGAGACCCAGTACTTC
.,TRBV7-2,.,TRBJ2-7,CASSPNRDVQYF,TGTGCCAGCAGCCCCAATCGCGACGTGCAGTACTTC
few,TRBV4-1,.,TRBJ2-6,CASSQDIEGRSGANVLTF,TGCGCCAGCAGCCAAGATATAGAGGGTAGGTCTGGGGCCAACGTCCTGACTTTC
few,TRBV11-2,.,TRBJ1-3,CASSLVPNRAGNTIYF,TGTGCCAGCAGCTTAGTTCCAAATCGGGCTGGAAACACCATATATTTT
.,TRBV13,TRBD2,TRBJ2-1,CASLWLAGANEQFF,TGTGCCAGCTTATGGCTAGCGGGGGCAAATGAGCAGTTCTTC
.,TRBV6-5,.,TRBJ2-6,CASGYVGAGANVLTF,TGTGCCAGCGGTTACGTGGGGGCTGGGGCCAACGTCCTGACTTTC
many,TRBV5-1,.,TRBJ2-5,CASKGQSETQYF,TGCGCCTCTAAAGGGCAGTCGGAGACCCAGTACTTC
many,TRBV20-1,TRBD2,TRBJ2-3,CSARDVRMGIKAGGADTQYF,TGCAGTGCTAGAGATGTGCGGATGGGGATCAAGGCGGGAGGAGCAGATACGCAGTATTTT
.,TRBV10-3,TRBD1,TRBJ1-1,CATRGWDRGTEAFF,TGTGCCACCAGGGGATGGGACAGGGGAACTGAAGCTTTCTTT